The rows below give T cell receptor beta chains drawn from one sample of a study of blood T cell repertoires in COVID-19. The assay was immunoSEQ multiplex PCR, and TCRdb's table has in-frame clones only and misses some. This table has about 75,000 clones, about nine tenths appearing once. Sequencing used peripheral blood. Every receptor here comes from a human donor in a cohort sampled during active COVID-19. Both conserved end residues are part of each CDR3. The order of the fields is V gene, clone size, D gene, J gene, CDR3 DNA, CDR3 protein. D genes are given only for firm matches. Some rows have no size entry. The others give once, few or many, or a class for an expanded clone.

>TRBV24-1|.|.|TRBJ2-7
TGTGCCACCAGTGACCCTGGACAGTCGGGCGAGCAGTACTTC
CATSDPGQSGEQYF
>TRBV19|.|TRBD2|TRBJ2-1
TGTGCCAGTAGTTTCGCCGGGACTATCTCCTACAATGAGCAGTTCTTC
CASSFAGTISYNEQFF
>TRBV4-3|.|.|TRBJ1-2
TGCGCCAGCAGCCAAGACGCGGTGAACTATGGCTACACCTTC
CASSQDAVNYGYTF
>TRBV3-1/TRBV3-2|.|.|TRBJ1-2
TGTGCCAGCAGCCAAGAACTCTCTGGCTACACCTTC
CASSQELSGYTF
>TRBV18|.|TRBD1|TRBJ2-2
TGTGCCAGCCCCACCCGACAGGGCCCGAACACCGGGGAGCTGTTTTTT
CASPTRQGPNTGELFF
>TRBV5-1|.|TRBD2|TRBJ2-2
TGCGCCAGCAGCTTGGATCCGGGACTAGCGACCGGGGAGCTGTTTTTT
CASSLDPGLATGELFF
>TRBV21-1|.|.|TRBJ2-7
TGTGCCAGCAGCGCATTGCCGGATGGGAGCTCCTACGAGCAGTACTTC
CASSALPDGSSYEQYF
>TRBV7-2|.|.|TRBJ1-2
TGTGCCAGCAGCTTAGGACCCCAGGGAAGCTACACCTTC
CASSLGPQGSYTF
>TRBV4-2|.|.|TRBJ2-2
TGTGCCAGCAGCCCCCTCGACAGCGACACCGGGGAGCTGTTTTTT
CASSPLDSDTGELFF
>TRBV6-2/TRBV6-3|.|.|TRBJ1-5
TGTGCCAGCAGTTTGGGGCGCACAGGCAATCAGCCCCAGCATTTT
CASSLGRTGNQPQHF
>TRBV5-5|.|.|TRBJ2-7
TGTGCCAGCAGCTCCGAGGACAGTGTTTACTACGAGCAGTACTTC
CASSSEDSVYYEQYF
>TRBV12-5|many|.|TRBJ1-2
TGTGCTAGTGGTTCGGACAGTAACTATGGCTACACCTTC
CASGSDSNYGYTF
>TRBV6-1|.|.|TRBJ2-5
TGTGCCAGCAGTGAGCGGGGATCGAGGGAGACCCAGTACTTC
CASSERGSRETQYF
>TRBV3-1/TRBV3-2|.|TRBD2|TRBJ2-5
TGTGCCAGCAGCCAAGTTAGCGGGGGGGCTTATGAGACCCAGTACTTC
CASSQVSGGAYETQYF
>TRBV4-3|.|TRBD2|TRBJ2-3
TGCGCCAGCAGCCGCCTTAGCGGGGCCCGTTATACGCAGTATTTT
CASSRLSGARYTQYF
>TRBV13|.|TRBD2|TRBJ2-3
TGTGCCAGCAGCTCCTCGACTAGCGGGAGGGCTGACACGCAGTATTTT
CASSSSTSGRADTQYF
>TRBV2|.|.|TRBJ1-1
TGTGCCAGCAGTTACTCGGCGAACAGGGTGGGCACTGAAGCTTTCTTT
CASSYSANRVGTEAFF
>TRBV4-2|.|.|TRBJ2-3
TGTGCCAGCAGCCAAGATTCGGGCCCTATTTCGGGGGGCGAGTATACGCAGTATTTT
CASSQDSGPISGGEYTQYF
>TRBV6-2/TRBV6-3|few|.|TRBJ1-1
TGTGCCAGCAGTGTACAGGGCGGGACTGAAGCTTTCTTT
CASSVQGGTEAFF
>TRBV5-1|.|.|TRBJ2-5
TGCGCCAGCAGCTTGTTATTCGGGAGCAAAGAGACCCAGTACTTC
CASSLLFGSKETQYF
>TRBV6-1|few|.|TRBJ2-7
TGTGCCAGCAGTGATGGAGGGGCTTCCTACGAGCAGTACTTC
CASSDGGASYEQYF
>TRBV7-2|.|TRBD1|TRBJ2-1
TGTGCCAGCAGCTTAGACAGGGGGATATACAATGAGCAGTTCTTC
CASSLDRGIYNEQFF
>TRBV30|.|.|TRBJ1-2
TGTGCCTGGAGCCTACAGGGTGGTGGCTACACCTTC
CAWSLQGGGYTF
>TRBV5-1|.|TRBD1|TRBJ2-7
TGCGCCAGCAGCAAAGAACCGGGACAGGGGTACGAGCAGTACTTC
CASSKEPGQGYEQYF
>TRBV5-1|.|.|TRBJ2-3
TGCGCCAGCACCTCTAGACCGATGCCTAGCACAGATACGCAGTATTTT
CASTSRPMPSTDTQYF
>TRBV19|.|TRBD2|TRBJ2-1
TGTGCCAGTAGTTACGATGGGACTAGCGGGAGGGGACATGAGCAGTTCTTC
CASSYDGTSGRGHEQFF
>TRBV11-2|.|TRBD1|TRBJ2-1
TGTGCCAGCAGCGTACAGGGGGAATCCTACAATGAGCAGTTCTTC
CASSVQGESYNEQFF
>TRBV3-1/TRBV3-2|.|.|TRBJ2-7
TGTGCCAGCAGCCAAGACGGGGGGCGCGATTTCTACGAGCAGTACTTC
CASSQDGGRDFYEQYF
>TRBV27|once|.|TRBJ2-5
TGTGCCAGCAGTCCGGAGGGTGAGACCCAGTACTTC
CASSPEGETQYF
>TRBV6-5|many|.|TRBJ2-7
TGTGCCAGCAGTACACAGGGAAAAGCATACGAGCAGTACTTC
CASSTQGKAYEQYF
>TRBV9|.|TRBD2|TRBJ2-3
TGTGCCAGCAGCGCCTCTGCGGGGGGGCAAGCAGATACGCAGTATTTT
CASSASAGGQADTQYF
>TRBV27|.|TRBD1|TRBJ2-1
TGTGCCAGCAGTATGGACAGGGGTGACAATGAGCAGTTCTTC
CASSMDRGDNEQFF
>TRBV7-2|.|TRBD1|TRBJ1-1
TGTGCCAGCAGCCTAACCCGGACAGGGGGGAAGGTAGCTTTCTTT
CASSLTRTGGKVAFF
>TRBV20-1|.|TRBD2|TRBJ2-1
TGCAGTGCTAGTCCAAGGACTAGCGGGAGTTATGATGAGCAGTTCTTC
CSASPRTSGSYDEQFF
>TRBV3-1/TRBV3-2|once|.|TRBJ2-7
TGTGCCAGCAGCCAAGGCAACTACCACGAGCAGTACTTC
CASSQGNYHEQYF
>TRBV9|.|TRBD1|TRBJ2-1
TGTGCCAGCAGCCCCCGGACAGGGGGTTTTAGTGAGCAGTTCTTC
CASSPRTGGFSEQFF
>TRBV3-1/TRBV3-2|once|.|TRBJ2-7
TGTGCCAGCAGCCAATCTTACTCCTACGAGCAGTACTTC
CASSQSYSYEQYF
>TRBV5-1|.|.|TRBJ1-1
TGCGCCAGCAGCTTGAAACCCCGGGACTTGAACACTGAAGCTTTCTTT
CASSLKPRDLNTEAFF
>TRBV14|.|TRBD2|TRBJ2-5
TGTGCCAGCAGCCAAGGTAGCGGGATCCAGCAAGAGACCCAGTACTTC
CASSQGSGIQQETQYF
>TRBV7-8|few|TRBD2|TRBJ2-5
TGTGCCAGCAGCCTATACACAACTAGCGGAGAAGAGACCCAGTACTTC
CASSLYTTSGEETQYF
>TRBV6-5|.|.|TRBJ2-7
TGTGCCAGCGAAGACTCGAGCTCCTACGAGCAGTACTTC
CASEDSSSYEQYF
>TRBV7-8|.|.|TRBJ2-4
TGTGCCAGCAGCTTAGTTCAAATGGGGGGGCTAGCCAAAAACATTCAGTACTTC
CASSLVQMGGLAKNIQYF
>TRBV29-1|.|.|TRBJ2-5
TGCAGCGTAGAACAGGGCGGGAGTGAGACCCAGTACTTC
CSVEQGGSETQYF
>TRBV5-1|once|TRBD1|TRBJ2-2
TGCGCCAGCAGCTCCACTGTTGGACAGGGGGCGAGTGCCGGGGAGCTGTTTTTT
CASSSTVGQGASAGELFF
>TRBV29-1|.|.|TRBJ1-3
TGCAGCGTTGCACAGGGTAACACCATATATTTT
CSVAQGNTIYF
>TRBV2|.|TRBD1|TRBJ1-2
TGTGCCAGCAGTCAGGACAGGGACTATGGCTACACCTTC
CASSQDRDYGYTF
>TRBV10-3|.|TRBD1|TRBJ2-5
TGTGCCACCGATGACAGGGTAGGAGAGACCCAGTACTTC
CATDDRVGETQYF
>TRBV7-6|.|.|TRBJ2-1
TGTGCCAGCAGCGCGACTGTGAGCTCCTACAATGAGCAGTTCTTC
CASSATVSSYNEQFF
>TRBV7-9|.|TRBD2|TRBJ2-3
TGTGCCAGCAGCTCCCGGGGAGCGGGAATAACAGATACGCAGTATTTT
CASSSRGAGITDTQYF
>TRBV7-4|.|.|TRBJ2-1
TGTGCCAGCAGCCCCTCATCTTGGTGGTGTACACACAATGAGCAGTTCTTC
CASSPSSWWCTHNEQFF
>TRBV7-3|.|TRBD2|TRBJ2-1
TGTGCCAGCAGCCGCAGCGGGGGGAGCTCCTACAATGAGCAGTTCTTC
CASSRSGGSSYNEQFF
>TRBV14|once|.|TRBJ2-4
TGTGCCAGCAGCCAAGATAGGGGTAAAGCCAAAAACATTCAGTACTTC
CASSQDRGKAKNIQYF
>TRBV4-1|few|.|TRBJ2-5
TGCGCCAGCGCACAGGGAGAGAAAGAGACCCAGTACTTC
CASAQGEKETQYF